This TCR beta chain was documented in a study of shared clonotypes between healthy human individuals (dated by TCRdb to the early 2020s). Looking at the study overall: Two women and a few men aged 18 to 49 years were included in the cohort. To increase sequencing depth and limit assay-specific biases, TCR repertoire library preparation and sequencing were carried out by different laboratories using diverse techniques. The study deeply sequenced blood TCR repertoires of five healthy adults to estimate repertoire size and the extent of clonotype sharing between individuals. Per donor, three plates each were used for CD4 naive and CD4 memory, two for CD8 naive, and one for CD8 memory. Between about 0.9 and 8.9 billion PBMCs per donor were obtained by leukapheresis. Broader findings and caveats from the paper: Estimated clonotype richness was generally larger for naive than for memory subsets. Higher generation probabilities were observed for clonotypes shared by all four sorted-subset donors than for non-shared clonotypes. Rarefaction of sorted-subset datasets indicated incomplete sequencing despite the large sequencing depth. The small number of donors limited the genetic and exposure-history diversity represented. Across four donors, approximately 4.9% of naive CD4, over 3% of naive CD8, roughly 2.3% of memory CD4, and 0.4% of memory CD8 clonotypes were shared. Sampling was restricted to blood, and TCR repertoires in tissues likely differ from the TCR repertoires found in blood. Pairwise subsampling indicated that sequencing depth was expected to affect the degree of clonotype sharing among donors.

Via the germline V gene, CDR1 is KGHSH and CDR2 LQKENI. The cysteine opens and the phenylalanine closes a CDR3 of 15 amino acids. Here the CDR3 DNA is all that survives: 45 bases in frame from base 1. V lost 5 bases and J lost 8 bases, and the count of bases not matched to a germline gene is 10. TCR CDR3 regions were amplified from genomic DNA by multiplex PCR using the deep immunoSEQ assay. Extracted genomic DNA from each cell subset was distributed evenly across all wells of several immunoSEQ 96-well plates, and each plate was treated as a replicate. For sorted subsets, about 200 ng genomic DNA, equal to tens of thousands of T cell genomes, was loaded into each replicate PCR. Purified libraries were measured with a Qubit 3.0 fluorometer, size-checked on a Bioanalyzer 2100, and measured again with the KAPA Library Quantification kit. A separate single-read 150-cycle Illumina NextSeq 550 flow cell was used to sequence each immunoSEQ 96-well plate. On the authors' methods: Because the immunoSEQ output included only junctional sequences and no quality scores, the filtering could not be the same as the filtering used for full-length reads. Sequences were annotated with PyIR, a Python wrapper for IgBLAST v1.9, and V/J genes and CDR3 were assigned using IMGT germline references. Reads with weak V/J assignments (E-value above 1e-6), missing CDR3, stop codons, out-of-frame junctions, or ambiguous translated residues were removed. V3J clonotypes were defined as sequences sharing an identical inferred V gene, J gene, and CDR3 amino acid sequence. The percentage overlap between two repertoires was calculated by dividing the number of shared unique clonotypes by the size of the smaller repertoire. Richness of each repertoire was evaluated using RTK rarefaction, the Chao1 estimator, and Recon v2.1 estimates of unobserved clonotypes. Generation probabilities were computed with OLGA for all TCRbeta clonotypes obtained by the gDNA method from a handful of donors. TCRdb retrieved this table from immuneACCESS and kept in-frame rearrangements only. Not all clones are present; in checked studies, unresolved V genes account for under half, and no reason is known for the remainder. V, J and clone size are taken as reported in that table, and D and trimming were inferred from the DNA itself. In this sample the table shows about 2.1 million clones, just over 90% of which occur a single time. The ten most abundant clones make up 1.5% to 2% of the sample.

CD8 naive samples were obtained by positive selection for CCR7 among CD45RO-negative cells, yielding a CD45RA+CCR7+ population from which TemRA cells were excluded. The donors were healthy, HIV-negative adults with no recently reported acute infections or vaccinations. Every donor was a Caucasian adult residing in Nashville, Tennessee, USA. Blood was obtained by leukapheresis, after which PBMCs were separated by Ficoll-Histopaque density gradient centrifugation and cryopreserved in liquid nitrogen vapor phase. Analytical flow cytometry was used to check the purity and quantity of each magnetically sorted T cell population. Each sorted fraction had its genomic DNA isolated and then quantified by UV absorbance on a Nanodrop 2000c. Note on this clone: Its antigen is still unknown. It has no much larger one-base neighbor in the sample; base qualities were not kept.

The chain employs TRBV18 and TRBJ2-1; 9 bases in the junction line up with TRBD2. The sequence was collected from a man in his late teens or twenties in good health. Some clones in this sample may be carry-over from other donors' samples. The specimen sequenced was naive CD8+ T cells from PBMCs. Per the publication, the cell subset or site label means: CD45RA+CCR7+. CDR3 protein: CASSSRTSVFDEQFF. The DNA sequence reads TGTGCCAGCTCAAGCCGGACTAGCGTTTTCGATGAGCAGTTCTTC. When the CDR3 is completed using the reference TRBV18 and TRBJ2-1 genes on either side, the full variable domain is NAGVMQNPRHLVRRRGQEARLRCSPMKGHSHVYWYRQLPEEGLKFMVYLQKENIIDESGMPKERFSAEFPKEGPSILRIQQVVRGDSAAYFCASSSRTSVFDEQFFGPGTRLTVL.